The table lists the clone carrying this T cell receptor beta chain with a few counts. What it binds is not known. This CDR3 comprises 16 residues. Trimming removed 2 bases from V and 5 bases from J; junction bases left unmatched: 5. Germline values: CDR1 SGDLS, CDR2 YYNGEE. This sample was included in a study of T cells after yellow fever vaccination. Across the study: With SMART-Seq v4 Ultra Low Input, the fractions containing low cell numbers were prepared.

Template-switching 5'RACE yielded the TCR cDNA; a universal primer site and UMIs were added in the process. TCRdb analysed the 5' RACE reads with MiXCR anew, one entry per CDR3 protein. The sample shows about 320,000 distinct CDR3 sequences, around 4.5% of them seen only once. Study-wide results and caveats: Peaking faster, on day 5 versus 15, the secondary response was nonetheless weaker. The study re-detected most primary-vaccination clones after the booster (nearly 97% CD4, approximately 87% CD8).

This sample comprised PBMCs, obtained 15 days after the yellow fever booster vaccination. The chain employs TRBV9 and TRBJ2-2; TRBD2 matches at 11 bases. The TCR sequence derives from a young man who received the YFV17D yellow fever vaccine. The CDR3 is CASSVTSGSWTGELFF. DNA of the CDR3: TGTGCCAGCAGCGTCACTAGCGGGAGTTGGACCGGGGAGCTGTTTTTT.